These 8 T cell receptor beta chains share one sample of origin, sequenced in a study of shared clonotypes between healthy human individuals. Clones were sequenced by immunoSEQ multiplex PCR, and TCRdb holds only the in-frame ones, with some missing. The data contain approximately 720,000 clones, about 91% of them singletons. It was CD45RO-negative cells, positively selected for CCR7, that made up naive CD8 cells, with terminally differentiated effector memory CD45RA+ cells excluded. Sequenced material: naive CD8+ T cells sorted from blood. These receptors all stem from a young man in good health.

The rearrangement links TRBV29-1 to TRBJ2-1; 8 nucleotides line up with TRBD2. The CDR3 is 16 amino acids. Per the germline V gene, CDR1 is SQVTM and CDR2 is ANQGSEA. V gave up 7 bases and J gave up 0 bases; unmatched junction bases: 11. The CDR3 loop reads CSAETPTSGSYNEQFF. The CDR3 coding sequence is TGCAGCGCCGAGACACCCACTAGCGGCTCCTACAATGAGCAGTTCTTC.

This rearrangement joins TRBV7-3 to TRBJ2-7, with D tentatively TRBD2 (5 bases). Germline V gene data show CDR1 as SGHTA and CDR2 as FQGTGA. CDR3 length: 15 residues. The ends were cut back, 2 bases at V and 4 bases at J, with 15 bases in the middle. The CDR3 sequence: CASSLAPEAGYEQYF. The CDR3 DNA follows: TGTGCCAGCAGCTTAGCTCCGGAGGCTGGGTACGAGCAGTACTTC.

This sequence joins TRBV7-9 and TRBJ2-7, with D perhaps being TRBD1 or TRBD2 (6 bases each). CDR3 length: 16 residues. V was pared by 1 base and J by 3 bases, with 16 bases between. Per the germline V gene, CDR1 is SEHNR and CDR2 is FQNEAQ (reference sequence). This CDR3 is CASSLGGAGKGYEQYF. The DNA of the CDR3 is TGTGCCAGCAGCTTAGGGGGGGCAGGGAAGGGCTACGAGCAGTACTTC.

CDR3 DNA sequence: TGTGCCAGCAGCTCCCCAGCGGGAGTCGGGGACGGGGAGCTGTTTTTT. This encodes CASSSPAGVGDGELFF. The rearrangement uses TRBV11-3 and TRBJ2-2; 8 nucleotides agree with TRBD2. Germline CDR1 and CDR2: SGHNT and YENEEA. CDR3 length: 16 residues. The V gene end was trimmed by 4 bases and the J gene end by 7 bases; junction bases not matched to a gene: 11.

The V and J genes are TRBV4-1 and TRBJ2-1; TRBD2 matches 9 bases. J lost 1 base, V lost 3 bases, and 4 bases had no gene match. This CDR3 is built from 16 residues. Germline V gene data show CDR1 as MGHRA and CDR2 as YSYEKL. The CDR3 DNA sequence: TGCGCCAGCAGCCAGATAGCGGGAGTTTCCTACAATGAGCAGTTCTTC. This gives the protein CASSQIAGVSYNEQFF.

The V call is TRBV18, the J call TRBJ1-5, with a possible D match to TRBD1 (6 bases). Trimming cost V 4 bases and J 0 bases, with 22 bases left between them. The germline CDR1 and CDR2 sequences are KGHSH and LQKENI. This CDR3 has 19 amino acids. DNA of the CDR3: TGTGCCAGCTCACTCCGACCGGGACATGATGTGCCTAGCAATCAGCCCCAGCATTTT. Encoded protein: CASSLRPGHDVPSNQPQHF.

CDR3 residues: CASSSRDRGRGRVDEQFF. CDR3 DNA sequence: TGTGCCAGCAGTTCCCGGGACAGGGGGCGTGGGCGGGTGGATGAGCAGTTCTTC. The chain carries TRBV28 and TRBJ2-1, with TRBD1 identical over 12 bases. V dropped 4 bases and J dropped 8; count of bases not matched to a gene: 15. Looked up from germline, CDR1 is MDHEN and CDR2 is SYDVKM. The CDR3 is made up of 18 amino acids.

The chain links TRBV9 to TRBJ2-7; D is unresolved. CDR1 is SGDLS, CDR2 YYNGEE, per germline. This CDR3 is built from 13 residues. V was clipped by 4 bases and J by 2 bases, with 10 bases between them. CDR3 region: CASSPDLTYEQYF. CDR3 DNA: TGTGCCAGCAGCCCCGATTTGACCTACGAGCAGTACTTC.